This T cell receptor beta chain was found in a study of cytomegalovirus exposure and HLA in healthy donors. Points from the study as a whole: A missense DCLRE1C variant was associated with V- and J-gene trimming of TCR beta chains in a later analysis, and an independent cohort replicated the association. Researchers reported from a later analysis that most CMV-associated TCR beta chains appeared HLA-restricted. Exclusion applied to some V segments, including TRBV6-2 and TRBV6-3, as they were indistinguishable. Data from an earlier analysis indicated that most TCR beta V segments were productive either about 87% or about 30% of the time.

Note on this clone: Its antigen is still unknown.

The PCR made use of 60 Vbeta and 13 Jbeta primers. Libraries were prepared by immunoSEQ multiplex PCR; TCRdb keeps only in-frame clonotypes and omits some of them. The data contain around 130,000 clones, roughly 8.3% of them seen just once; the ten biggest clones take up 4.5% to 7%. This CDR3 is 16 amino acids long. Germline V gives CDR1 MDHEN, CDR2 SYDVKM. V lost 1 base, J lost 6 bases, and 8 bases stayed unmatched. This sequence was found in a man aged 40-50 years in good health and CMV-seronegative. This chain connects TRBV28 to TRBJ2-7; 11 nucleotides agree with TRBD1. The specimen sequenced was PBMCs. The CDR3 coding sequence is TGTGCCAGCAGTTTATTGGCCGGGACAGGGGGAGTCGAGCAGTACTTC. It translates to CASSLLAGTGGVEQYF.